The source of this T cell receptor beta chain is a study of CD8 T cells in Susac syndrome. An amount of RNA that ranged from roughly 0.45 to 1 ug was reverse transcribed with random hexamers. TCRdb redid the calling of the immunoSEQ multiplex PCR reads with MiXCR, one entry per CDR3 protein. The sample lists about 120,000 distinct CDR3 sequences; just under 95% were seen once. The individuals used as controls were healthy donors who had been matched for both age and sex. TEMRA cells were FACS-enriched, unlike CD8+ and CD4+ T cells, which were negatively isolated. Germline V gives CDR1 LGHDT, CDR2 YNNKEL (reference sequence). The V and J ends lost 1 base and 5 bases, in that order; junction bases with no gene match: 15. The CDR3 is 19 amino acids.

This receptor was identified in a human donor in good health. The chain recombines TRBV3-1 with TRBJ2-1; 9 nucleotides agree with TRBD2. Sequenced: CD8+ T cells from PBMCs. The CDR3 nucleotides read TGTGCCAGCAGCCAAGTTGGGCGGGGGGGCCCCGGGGTGAACAATGAGCAGTTCTTC. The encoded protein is CASSQVGRGGPGVNNEQFF.